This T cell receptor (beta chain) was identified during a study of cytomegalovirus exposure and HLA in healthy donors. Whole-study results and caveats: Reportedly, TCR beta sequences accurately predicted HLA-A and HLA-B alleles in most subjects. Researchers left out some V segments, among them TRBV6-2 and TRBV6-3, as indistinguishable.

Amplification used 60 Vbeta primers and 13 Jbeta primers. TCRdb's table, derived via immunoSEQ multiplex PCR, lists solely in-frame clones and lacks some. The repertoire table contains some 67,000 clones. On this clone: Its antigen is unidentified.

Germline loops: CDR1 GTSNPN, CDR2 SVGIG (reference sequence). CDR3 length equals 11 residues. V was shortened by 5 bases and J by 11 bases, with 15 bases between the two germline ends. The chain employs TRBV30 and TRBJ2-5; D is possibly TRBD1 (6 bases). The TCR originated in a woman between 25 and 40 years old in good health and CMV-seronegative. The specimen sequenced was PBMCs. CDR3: CAWSGLRGQYF. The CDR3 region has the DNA TGTGCCTGGTCGGGGTTAAGGGGGCAGTACTTC. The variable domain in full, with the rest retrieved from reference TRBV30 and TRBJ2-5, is SQTIHQWPATLVQPVGSPLSLECTVEGTSNPNLYWYRQAAGRGLQLLFYSVGIGQISSEVPQNLSASRPQDRQFILSSKKLLLSDSGFYLCAWSGLRGQYFGPGTRLLVL.